This TCR beta chain was recorded in a study of CD8 T cells in ankylosing spondylitis. This clonotype has more than one count but fewer than ten. Its target is not known. There are 11 residues in the CDR3. Germline assignment: CDR1 SQVTM and CDR2 ANQGSEA. V lost 5 bases, J lost 6 bases, and 1 base stayed unmatched. TCRdb re-analysed the 5' RACE reads in MiXCR, keeping a single row per CDR3 protein. This table has 150,000 to 200,000 distinct CDR3 sequences, around 13% appearing once. Study-wide results and caveats: Roughly eight highly homologous variants made up a TCR beta motif that seemed to typify ankylosing spondylitis blood.

The receptor was isolated from a male donor with ankylosing spondylitis or in good health (not recorded which). The sequenced material came from blood, either unsorted or a sorted T cell fraction (not recorded which). This rearrangement joins TRBV29-1 to TRBJ2-1; 7 bases line up with TRBD2. As DNA, the CDR3 is TGCAGCGTTTCGGGGGGCAATGAGCAGTTCTTC. This sequence encodes CSVSGGNEQFF.